This passage covers 15 T cell receptor beta chains from one sample sequenced in a study of blood T cell repertoires in COVID-19. The data were produced by immunoSEQ multiplex PCR, yet TCRdb's version contains in-frame clones alone and is incomplete. The sample carries about 300,000 clones, 70% to 90% recorded once. Material: PBMCs or T cells enriched from blood (not recorded which). Receptors were obtained from a young woman who had recovered from COVID-19.

This chain uses TRBV28 with TRBJ1-3; no clear D. This CDR3 spans 15 amino acids. CDR1 is MDHEN and CDR2 is SYDVKM in the germline V gene. Trimming took off 2 bases at V and 0 bases at J, with 8 bases between the two ends. The CDR3 loop reads CASSLGEPSGNTIYF. The CDR3 bases are TGTGCCAGCAGTTTAGGGGAGCCCTCTGGAAACACCATATATTTT.

The rearrangement uses TRBV10-3 and TRBJ1-6, with 11 bases aligning to TRBD1. From germline, CDR1 is ENHRY and CDR2 SYGVKD. The CDR3 extends over 15 amino acids. Trimming at V came to 4 bases and at J to 7 bases, leaving 3 bases not matched to a gene. CDR3 DNA: TGTGCCATCAGTGGGGGACAGGGGGTAAATTCACCCCTCCACTTT. Translation gives CAISGGQGVNSPLHF.

The J gene is TRBJ2-5, the V gene TRBV9; D may be TRBD1 (7 bases). Between the trimmed V and J ends, which lost 3 bases and 0 bases, there was a span of 15 bases. The CDR3 totals 16 residues. The germline gives CDR1 SGDLS, CDR2 YYNGEE. CDR3 sequence (DNA): TGTGCCAGCAGCGCTGGGGGGACAGTGTACCAAGAGACCCAGTACTTC. As protein: CASSAGGTVYQETQYF. Variable domain in full (rest from reference TRBV9 and TRBJ2-5): DSGVTQTPKHLITATGQRVTLRCSPRSGDLSVYWYQQSLDQGLQFLIQYYNGEERAKGNILERFSAQQFPDLHSELNLSSLELGDSALYFCASSAGGTVYQETQYFGPGTRLLVL.

J is TRBJ1-1 and V is TRBV5-1, with TRBD1 as a possible D gene (5 bases). V dropped 1 base and J dropped 2 bases, with 12 bases sitting between them. Germline-derived CDR1 and CDR2 are SGHRS and YFSETQ. This CDR3 region has 15 residues. The CDR3 loop reads CASSLRARGNTEAFF. In DNA form, the CDR3 reads TGCGCCAGCAGCTTGCGGGCAAGGGGAAACACTGAAGCTTTCTTT.

The chain joins TRBV4-3 to TRBJ2-3; 9 bases are shared with TRBD2. V was pared by 0 bases and J by 2 bases, with 6 bases of the junction left unmatched. Germline V gene lookup returns CDR1 LGHNA and CDR2 YSLEER. The CDR3 is 17 residues long. The CDR3 sequence: CASSQDEASGDTDTQYF. DNA of the CDR3: TGCGCCAGCAGCCAAGATGAGGCTAGCGGGGACACAGATACGCAGTATTTT.

The rearrangement joins TRBV27 to TRBJ1-1; tentatively, D is TRBD1 (5 bases). The CDR3 loop spans 16 amino acids. CDR1 MNHEY and CDR2 SMNVEV come from the germline V gene (reference sequence). Trimming pared 5 bases from V and 1 base from J, leaving 17 bases between. The CDR3 loop reads CASSPPRRGGNTEAFF. CDR3 nucleotides: TGTGCCAGCAGTCCACCCAGGAGGGGAGGGAACACTGAAGCTTTCTTT.

With respect to this clone: The sample contains more than one DNA sequence encoding this CDR3. V usage is TRBV5-1 and J usage is TRBJ2-7; 9 bases fit TRBD2. The V gene end was trimmed by 3 bases and the J gene end by 5 bases; junction bases not matched to a gene: 3. The CDR3 runs 13 residues. CDR1 is SGHRS and CDR2 is YFSETQ in the germline V gene. CDR3 nucleotides: TGCGCCAGCAGCTCTAGCGGGACTCACGAGCAGTACTTC. Translation: CASSSSGTHEQYF.

In its sample, this clone was seen once. This rearrangement joins TRBV6-5 to TRBJ1-4; 8 bases fit TRBD1. The CDR3 spans 15 residues. CDR1 and CDR2 (germline): MNHEY, SVGAGI. J gave up 10 bases and V 7 bases, and 14 bases lay outside the gene matches. Here the CDR3 reads CASTKLTGAFSKLFF. The CDR3 coding sequence is TGTGCCAGCACCAAACTGACAGGGGCCTTCTCAAAACTGTTTTTT.

V is TRBV4-2 and J is TRBJ1-3; D gene ambiguous. Per the germline V gene, CDR1 is LGHNA and CDR2 is YNFKEQ. Deletions cut 3 bases from V and 0 bases from J, with 9 bases between. The CDR3 runs 15 residues. CDR3 in DNA: TGTGCCAGCAGCCAGGAGGTGTACTCTGGAAACACCATATATTTT. Its protein is CASSQEVYSGNTIYF.

The rearrangement links TRBV30 to TRBJ1-2; 9 positions agree with TRBD1. This CDR3 spans 14 amino acids. Looked up from germline, CDR1 is GTSNPN and CDR2 is SVGIG (reference sequence). The V segment lost 8 bases and the J segment 2 bases; nucleotides outside the gene matches: 9. The CDR3 spells CARNRDRENYGYTF. The CDR3 region has the DNA TGTGCCCGTAACCGGGACAGGGAAAACTATGGCTACACCTTC.

This chain connects TRBV5-1 to TRBJ2-7, with 8 bases lining up with TRBD1. V was pared by 4 bases and J by 3 bases, with 12 bases of the junction left unmatched. This CDR3 spans 16 amino acids. Per the germline V gene, CDR1 is SGHRS and CDR2 is YFSETQ. The CDR3 DNA sequence: TGCGCCAGCAGCCCAGCCACCGGGACAGGTCGCTACGAGCAGTACTTC. Translating gives CASSPATGTGRYEQYF.

J is TRBJ2-7 and V is TRBV7-9, with no clear D. Trimming removed 4 bases at V and 5 bases at J, with 12 bases between. CDR3 size: 13 residues. CDR1 is SEHNR, CDR2 FQNEAQ, per germline (reference sequence). CDR3 in DNA: TGTGCCAGCAGCTCGCGCCCTTTGGACGAGCAGTACTTC. Residues: CASSSRPLDEQYF.

This chain joins TRBV14 and TRBJ1-2; TRBD1 aligns across 9 bases. This CDR3 spans 16 amino acids. CDR1 and CDR2 from the germline V gene are SGHDN and FVKESK. The ends lost 1 base at V and 7 bases at J; junction bases unmatched: 10. CDR3 in amino acids: CASSQGSGTGMGGYTF. In nucleotides, the CDR3 is TGTGCCAGCAGCCAAGGATCCGGGACAGGGATGGGTGGCTACACCTTC.

V is TRBV4-3 and J is TRBJ2-1, with D unresolved. The germline V gene has CDR1 LGHNA and CDR2 YSLEER. The V end lost 0 bases, the J end lost 9 bases, and 9 bases lay between the germline ends. This CDR3 contains 13 residues. The CDR3 sequence is CASSQDEVSEQFF. CDR3 DNA sequence: TGCGCCAGCAGCCAAGACGAAGTGAGTGAGCAGTTCTTC.

This chain connects TRBV27 to TRBJ1-2; 7 bases align to TRBD1. This CDR3 comprises 16 residues. J was trimmed by 7 bases and V by 2 bases; bases with no gene match: 13. Germline lookup yields CDR1 MNHEY and CDR2 SMNVEV (reference sequence). DNA of the CDR3: TGTGCCAGCAGTTTAATACCCCGACAGGGAGGATCTGGCTACACCTTC. It translates to CASSLIPRQGGSGYTF.